Listed below are T cell receptor beta chains from one sample, sequenced in a study of CD8 T cells in ankylosing spondylitis. TCRdb itself ran the 5' RACE reads through MiXCR, one entry per CDR3 protein. Altogether hundreds of thousands of distinct CDR3 sequences are present, about 25% being singletons, with the ten largest covering 0.89%. Material for sequencing was blood, either unsorted or a sorted T cell fraction (not recorded which). The receptors were gathered from a male donor with ankylosing spondylitis. Each CDR3 is given with its conserved first and last residue. The D gene is left open where the match is weak. Size is omitted from some rows. Given values are once, few, many or a class for expanded clones.

CDR3,DNA,V,D,size,J
CASSLDLRGGRSSF,TGCGCCAGCAGCTTAGATTTGAGAGGAGGTCGGTCGTCCTTC,TRBV5-1,.,.,TRBJ2-4
CASGTAGIIEKLFF,TGTGCCAGTGGGACGGCCGGAATAATTGAAAAACTGTTTTTT,TRBV19,.,few,TRBJ1-4
CASIQGGAYNEQFF,TGTGCCAGTATACAGGGGGGCGCCTACAATGAGCAGTTCTTC,TRBV12-3/TRBV12-4,TRBD1,.,TRBJ2-1
CASSERRADSNQPQHF,TGTGCCAGCAGTGAACGGCGGGCGGATAGCAATCAGCCCCAGCATTTT,TRBV2,.,.,TRBJ1-5
CSASIPGLGPHGYTF,TGCAGTGCTAGCATTCCCGGGTTGGGGCCGCATGGCTACACCTTC,TRBV20-1,.,.,TRBJ1-2
CASSVGQAAGMNTEAFF,TGCGCCAGCAGCGTGGGACAGGCGGCAGGAATGAACACTGAAGCTTTCTTT,TRBV5-1,TRBD1,few,TRBJ1-1
CASSSRQNEKLFF,TGTGCCAGCAGTTCCAGACAGAATGAAAAACTGTTTTTT,TRBV6-6,.,.,TRBJ1-4
CASSLRDGSNQPQHF,TGTGCCAGCAGCTTAAGGGACGGTAGCAATCAGCCCCAGCATTTT,TRBV7-2,.,.,TRBJ1-5
CASSPPTGNEQFF,TGTGCCAGCTCACCTCCTACGGGGAACGAGCAGTTCTTC,TRBV18,.,few,TRBJ2-1
CSAETSGSSRETQYF,TGCAGTGCGGAGACTAGCGGGAGCTCGAGGGAGACCCAGTACTTC,TRBV20-1,TRBD2,few,TRBJ2-5
CASSLHSVERQPQHF,TGTGCCAGCAGCTTACACTCGGTTGAGAGGCAGCCCCAGCATTTT,TRBV7-2,.,few,TRBJ1-5
CASTRGGESNEKLFF,TGCGCCAGCACGAGAGGGGGGGAGTCTAATGAAAAACTGTTTTTT,TRBV5-1,.,.,TRBJ1-4
CAAGVNQPQHF,TGTGCAGCAGGGGTCAATCAGCCCCAGCATTTT,TRBV6-2/TRBV6-3,.,.,TRBJ1-5
CASSSGGTGYGNEQFF,TGTGCCAGCAGTTCCGGAGGTACCGGGTATGGCAATGAGCAGTTCTTC,TRBV12-3/TRBV12-4,.,many,TRBJ2-1
CSAKNRGPSYEQYF,TGCAGTGCTAAGAACAGGGGCCCTTCCTACGAGCAGTACTTC,TRBV20-1,TRBD1,many,TRBJ2-7
CASSDTGGGRIDEQYF,TGTGCCAGCAGTGACACGGGGGGCGGCCGTATTGACGAGCAGTACTTC,TRBV12-3/TRBV12-4,.,few,TRBJ2-7
CSVKTGGFETQYF,TGCAGTGTCAAGACAGGGGGCTTCGAGACCCAGTACTTC,TRBV20-1,TRBD1,.,TRBJ2-5
CASSPPGGYGRYEAFF,TGTGCCAGCTCACCCCCAGGGGGCTATGGTCGTTATGAAGCTTTCTTT,TRBV18,TRBD1,.,TRBJ1-1
CSVPGYGYTF,TGCAGTGTCCCAGGCTATGGCTACACCTTC,TRBV20-1,.,.,TRBJ1-2
CSATKGEGTPSTDTQYF,TGCAGCGCCACCAAGGGGGAGGGCACCCCTAGCACAGATACGCAGTATTTT,TRBV29-1,.,.,TRBJ2-3
CASSSTGFLNTGELFF,TGTGCCAGCAGCTCGACAGGATTCCTCAACACCGGGGAGCTGTTTTTT,TRBV5-6,.,.,TRBJ2-2
CASSLEGGNYGYTF,TGCGCCAGCAGCTTAGAGGGAGGGAACTATGGCTACACCTTC,TRBV5-1,.,.,TRBJ1-2
CATSVAGGTFKSDTQYF,TGTGCCACCTCAGTAGCGGGAGGGACTTTCAAGTCAGATACGCAGTATTTT,TRBV24-1,TRBD2,once,TRBJ2-3
CASSSLGGRGETQYF,TGTGCCAGCAGCTCCTTGGGGGGTAGGGGAGAGACCCAGTACTTC,TRBV11-3,.,.,TRBJ2-5
CSARVPYTRNTEAFF,TGCAGTGCTAGAGTGCCCTATACACGGAACACTGAAGCTTTCTTT,TRBV20-1,.,.,TRBJ1-1
CSANPGNKDEQFF,TGCAGTGCGAATCCCGGGAACAAGGATGAGCAGTTCTTC,TRBV20-1,.,.,TRBJ2-1
CASSAGTGGAYEQYF,TGTGCCAGCAGTGCGGGGACAGGGGGCGCCTACGAGCAGTACTTC,TRBV28,TRBD1,few,TRBJ2-7
CSARGGTQETQYF,TGCAGTGCTAGAGGAGGGACTCAGGAGACCCAGTACTTC,TRBV20-1,.,.,TRBJ2-5
CASSQAGAGGELFF,TGTGCCAGCAGCCAAGCGGGAGCGGGCGGGGAGCTGTTTTTT,TRBV3-1,.,few,TRBJ2-2
CASSYGLARRDTQYF,TGTGCCAGCAGTTACGGACTAGCCAGGAGAGATACGCAGTATTTT,TRBV6-2/TRBV6-3,TRBD2,.,TRBJ2-3
CSARLSIIQPQHF,TGCAGTGCTAGACTAAGTATAATTCAGCCCCAGCATTTT,TRBV20-1,.,few,TRBJ1-5
CSASGGTGINEKLFF,TGCAGTGCTAGTGGCGGGACAGGGATTAATGAAAAACTGTTTTTT,TRBV20-1,TRBD1,few,TRBJ1-4
CSANRGDEQFF,TGCAGTGCTAACAGGGGCGATGAGCAGTTCTTC,TRBV20-1,TRBD1,few,TRBJ2-1
CSARAPGTALTGELFF,TGCAGTGCCCGTGCTCCCGGGACCGCCTTGACCGGGGAGCTGTTTTTT,TRBV20-1,.,once,TRBJ2-2
CASSFAGFEDTQYF,TGCGCCAGCAGCTTCGCGGGATTCGAAGATACGCAGTATTTT,TRBV5-1,.,many,TRBJ2-3
CATSDAGTGVGGELFF,TGTGCCACCAGTGATGCCGGGACAGGGGTAGGCGGGGAGCTGTTTTTT,TRBV24-1,TRBD1,few,TRBJ2-2
CAISESGSSYEQYF,TGTGCCATCAGTGAGTCGGGCAGCTCCTACGAGCAGTACTTC,TRBV10-3,.,.,TRBJ2-7
CATSRDRPQNTGELFF,TGTGCCACCAGCAGAGATCGTCCACAGAACACCGGGGAGCTGTTTTTT,TRBV15,.,few,TRBJ2-2
CASSPGLAGANEQFF,TGTGCCAGCAGCCCTGGACTAGCGGGAGCGAATGAGCAGTTCTTC,TRBV12-3/TRBV12-4,TRBD2,many,TRBJ2-1
CASHGGGGYSNQPQHF,TGCGCCAGTCACGGGGGGGGCGGTTATAGCAATCAGCCCCAGCATTTT,TRBV10-2,.,.,TRBJ1-5
CASRDSRGNSPLHF,TGTGCCAGCAGAGATTCAAGGGGTAATTCACCCCTCCACTTT,TRBV27,.,.,TRBJ1-6
CSARMFAEGSGELFF,TGCAGTGCTAGAATGTTTGCGGAGGGTAGCGGGGAGCTGTTTTTT,TRBV20-1,.,.,TRBJ2-2
CASSIEGSGRAQQFF,TGTGCCAGTAGTATCGAGGGTAGCGGGAGGGCCCAGCAGTTCTTC,TRBV19,TRBD2,.,TRBJ2-1
CASSPGQGNSNQPQHF,TGTGCCAGCTCACCAGGACAGGGTAATAGCAATCAGCCCCAGCATTTT,TRBV18,TRBD1,few,TRBJ1-5
CASSSGLAAVGTQYF,TGTGCCAGCAGCTCGGGACTAGCGGCGGTCGGGACGCAGTATTTT,TRBV11-2,TRBD2,.,TRBJ2-3
CASSLRRTYQETQYF,TGTGCCAGCAGCTTACGGCGGACTTACCAAGAGACCCAGTACTTC,TRBV7-9,.,.,TRBJ2-5
CASSFGVVSEAFF,TGTGCCAGCAGTTTTGGCGTAGTCTCTGAAGCTTTCTTT,TRBV12-3/TRBV12-4,.,few,TRBJ1-1
CAIKGTTGYNEQFF,TGTGCCATCAAGGGAACGACAGGGTACAATGAGCAGTTCTTC,TRBV6-1,TRBD1,.,TRBJ2-1
CASSFGTSGSYNEQFF,TGCGCCAGCAGCTTCGGGACTAGCGGCTCCTACAATGAGCAGTTCTTC,TRBV5-1,TRBD2,many,TRBJ2-1
CATSTGSGNEQFF,TGTGCCACCAGCACCGGGAGCGGGAATGAGCAGTTCTTC,TRBV24-1,.,few,TRBJ2-1
CSAGGLAGAGSEQFF,TGCAGTGCTGGAGGACTAGCGGGAGCAGGGAGTGAGCAGTTCTTC,TRBV20-1,TRBD2,.,TRBJ2-1
CASSLDRGRWETQYF,TGTGCCAGCAGCTTAGATCGCGGGAGGTGGGAGACCCAGTACTTC,TRBV11-2,TRBD2,few,TRBJ2-5
CASTPLGQRNSPLHF,TGTGCCAGCACCCCACTTGGACAGCGGAATTCACCCCTCCACTTT,TRBV5-5,.,.,TRBJ1-6
CASSPRVVPQETQYF,TGTGCCAGCAGCCCCCGGGTTGTTCCGCAAGAGACCCAGTACTTC,TRBV12-3/TRBV12-4,.,few,TRBJ2-5
CASSPTGAVKNIQYF,TGTGCCAGCTCACCTACAGGGGCGGTCAAAAACATTCAGTACTTC,TRBV18,TRBD1,few,TRBJ2-4